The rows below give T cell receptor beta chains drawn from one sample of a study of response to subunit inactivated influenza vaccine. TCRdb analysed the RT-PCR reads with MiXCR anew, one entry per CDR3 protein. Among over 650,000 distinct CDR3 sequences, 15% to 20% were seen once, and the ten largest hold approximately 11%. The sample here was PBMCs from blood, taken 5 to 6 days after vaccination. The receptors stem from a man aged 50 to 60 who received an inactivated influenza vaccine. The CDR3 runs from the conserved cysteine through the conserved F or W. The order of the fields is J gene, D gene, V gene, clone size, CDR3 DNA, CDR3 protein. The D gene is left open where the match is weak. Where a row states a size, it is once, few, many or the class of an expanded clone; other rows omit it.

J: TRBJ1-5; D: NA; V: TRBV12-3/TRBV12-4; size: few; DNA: TGTGCCAGCAGTTTTTTGGATAGCAATCAGCCCCAGCATTTT; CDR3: CASSFLDSNQPQHF
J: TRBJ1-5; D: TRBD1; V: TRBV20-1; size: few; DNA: TGCAGTGCTAGGGAACAGGGGTCTTACAATCAGCCCCAGCATTTT; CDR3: CSAREQGSYNQPQHF
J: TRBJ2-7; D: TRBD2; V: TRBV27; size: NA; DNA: TGTGCCAGCAGTCTTCTAGCGGGAGCCAAGGACGAGCAGTACTTC; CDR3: CASSLLAGAKDEQYF
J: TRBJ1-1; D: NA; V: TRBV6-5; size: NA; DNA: TGTGCCAGCAGTTACCGCGACAGGCCAGCACGGGCTTTCTTT; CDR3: CASSYRDRPARAFF
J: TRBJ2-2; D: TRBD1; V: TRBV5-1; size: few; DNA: TGCGCCAGCAGCGGCCAGGGGGCGACCGGGGAGCTGTTTTTT; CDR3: CASSGQGATGELFF
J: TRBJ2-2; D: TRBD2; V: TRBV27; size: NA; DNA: TGTGCCAGCAGTATGCGGGAGGGCGCTGGGGAGCTGTTTTTT; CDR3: CASSMREGAGELFF
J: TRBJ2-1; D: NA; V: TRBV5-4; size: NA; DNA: TGTGCCAGCAGCTTTGGGGAGCGTAACCCGCTGCAGTTCTTC; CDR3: CASSFGERNPLQFF
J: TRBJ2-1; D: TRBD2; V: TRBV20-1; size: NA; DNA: TGCAGTGCCTTCGGACTAGCGGGAAACTCCTACAATGAGCAGTTCTTC; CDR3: CSAFGLAGNSYNEQFF
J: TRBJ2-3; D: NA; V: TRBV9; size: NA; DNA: TGTGCCAGCAGTACCGATCCCAGGGAAGATACGCAGTATTTT; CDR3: CASSTDPREDTQYF
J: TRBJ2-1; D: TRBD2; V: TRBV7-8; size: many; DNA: TGTGCCAGCAGCCCTAGCGGGGGGGCCAGTAATGAGCAGTTCTTC; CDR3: CASSPSGGASNEQFF
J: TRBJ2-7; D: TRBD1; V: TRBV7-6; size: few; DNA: TGTGCCAGCAGCCCTCGGACAGGGGGCGGGGCCGAGCAGTACTTC; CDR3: CASSPRTGGGAEQYF
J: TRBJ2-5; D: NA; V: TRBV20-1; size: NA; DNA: TGCAGTGCTAGAGCAGGGCCAGTCAAAGAGACCCAGTACTTC; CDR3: CSARAGPVKETQYF
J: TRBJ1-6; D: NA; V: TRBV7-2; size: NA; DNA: TGTGCCAGCAGCTTAAGTTCAGGGAGCGGGTGGTCACCCCTCCACTTT; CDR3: CASSLSSGSGWSPLHF
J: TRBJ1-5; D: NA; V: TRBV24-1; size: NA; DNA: TGTGCCACGCCGGACAAGGACAGACGCAATCAGCCCCAGCATTTT; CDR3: CATPDKDRRNQPQHF
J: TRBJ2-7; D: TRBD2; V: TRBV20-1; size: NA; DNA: TGCAGTGCCCTAGGGACTAGCGGGAAGCGCTACGAGCAGTACTTC; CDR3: CSALGTSGKRYEQYF
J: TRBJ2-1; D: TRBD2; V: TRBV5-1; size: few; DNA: TGCGCCAGCAGCTGGGACGGGGGGAACTACAATGAGCAGTTCTTC; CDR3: CASSWDGGNYNEQFF